The 9 T cell receptor beta chains presented below share a single source sample, sequenced in a study of blood T cells in healthy people across ages. With a J-beta primer mix and a sample-barcoded 5' primer, a second PCR ran 7 to 11 cycles. Each CDR3 protein is one row after TCRdb ran MiXCR on the 5' RACE reads. Of 700,000 to 1,000,000 distinct CDR3 sequences listed, roughly 44% are singletons. The sequencing input was blood. The source is a man aged 55 to 69 in good health.

The sample holds many counts of this clonotype. The chain uses TRBV29-1 and TRBJ2-6, with unresolved D. The CDR3 sequence is 13 residues long. Trimming pared 4 bases from V and 4 bases from J, leaving 8 bases between. The germline V gene encodes CDR1 SQVTM and CDR2 ANQGSEA. CDR3 sequence reads: CSVGLQGANVLTF. DNA of the CDR3: TGCAGCGTTGGACTCCAAGGGGCCAACGTCCTGACTTTC.

The chain recombines TRBV18 with TRBJ1-2; D is perhaps TRBD1 (5 bases). CDR3 length: 15 residues. The V gene's germline CDR1 is KGHSH and CDR2 LQKENI. V lost 3 bases and J lost 0, with 11 bases in between. The CDR3 DNA is TGTGCCAGCTCACCCAATCAGGGCTCTAACTATGGCTACACCTTC. Translation gives CASSPNQGSNYGYTF.

This clonotype was detected only a few times. The rearrangement uses TRBV7-9 and TRBJ1-6; D gene uncertain. This CDR3 region has 15 residues. Trimming left V 1 base short and J 9 bases short, with 13 bases between. Per the germline V gene, CDR1 is SEHNR and CDR2 is FQNEAQ (reference sequence). The chain's CDR3 is CASSLGTELGSPLHF. DNA of the CDR3: TGTGCCAGCAGCTTAGGGACGGAGCTAGGTTCACCCCTCCACTTT.

Here the CDR3 DNA reads TGTGCCAGCAGTTCCTATCCCGGGACAGGGGGTAACGAGCAGTACTTC. Encoded protein: CASSSYPGTGGNEQYF. The rearrangement joins TRBV28 to TRBJ2-7, with 11 bases identical to TRBD1. The V gene end was trimmed by 4 bases and the J gene end by 5 bases; junction bases not matched to a gene: 10. There are 16 residues in the CDR3. CDR1 is MDHEN, CDR2 SYDVKM, per germline.

This clonotype was seen only a few times. V gene TRBV11-2 combines with J gene TRBJ1-5; D not certain. V was pared by 5 bases and J by 2 bases, with 10 bases between. This CDR3 contains 14 residues. CDR1 is SGHAT, CDR2 FQNNGV, per germline. CDR3 nucleotides: TGTGCCAGCAGCGTAAGCGTTCGCAATCAGCCCCAGCATTTT. Protein sequence: CASSVSVRNQPQHF.

This clonotype occurred once. The CDR3 protein is CASSFAGGPSEQFF. The CDR3 nucleotides are TGTGCCAGCAGTTTTGCGGGGGGGCCAAGTGAGCAGTTCTTC. The rearrangement uses TRBV12-3 or TRBV12-4 and TRBJ2-1; TRBD2 agrees at 9 bases. V dropped 3 bases and J dropped 9; count of bases not matched to a gene: 6. The CDR3 consists of 14 residues.

This clonotype was seen only a few times. The chain combines TRBV6-5 with TRBJ2-5; perhaps TRBD2 as D (7 bases). This CDR3 has 16 residues. Germline V gene sequence: CDR1 MNHEY, CDR2 SVGAGI. V shed 3 bases and J shed 0 bases, with 14 bases lying between them. The CDR3 nucleotides read TGTGCCAGCAGTTATGAGGGGGGGAGGGACCAAGAGACCCAGTACTTC. Protein: CASSYEGGRDQETQYF.

With regard to this clonotype: A read error may account for a junction end that differs from germline. The chain combines TRBV9 with TRBJ1-3; 9 bases line up with TRBD1. This CDR3 comprises 15 residues. Looked up from germline, CDR1 is SGDLS and CDR2 is YYNGEE. The CDR3 DNA reads TGTGCCAGCAGCGTGGACAGGGGACCTGGAAACACCATTTATTTT. It yields the protein CASSVDRGPGNTIYF.

V is TRBV6-1 and J is TRBJ2-4; tentatively, D is TRBD1 (6 bases). The J call is in doubt because the DNA end fits TRBJ2-7 better. The length of the CDR3 is 14 residues. The germline V gene has CDR1 MNHNS and CDR2 SASEGT. The CDR3 bases are TGTGCCAGCAGTAACAGGGCCGATTCCTACGAGCAGTACTTC. Protein sequence: CASSNRADSYEQYF.